This T cell receptor (beta chain) was profiled in a study of control samples from healthy donors and cancer patients. Between the trimmed V and J ends, which lost 2 bases and 4 bases, there was a span of 10 bases. The germline V gene has CDR1 SGHVS and CDR2 FQNEAQ. This CDR3 contains 14 residues. Assay used: immunoSEQ multiplex PCR; TCRdb lists only in-frame clones, some missing. In the table there are roughly 88,000 clones, approximately 86% of which are singletons. Sequenced input: blood. This chain joins TRBV7-8 and TRBJ2-3; D is unresolved. This sequence was found in a man aged 25 to 40 in good health. The CDR3 sequence is CASSLSRVADTQYF. CDR3 sequence (DNA): TGTGCCAGCAGCTTAAGTAGGGTCGCAGATACGCAGTATTTT.